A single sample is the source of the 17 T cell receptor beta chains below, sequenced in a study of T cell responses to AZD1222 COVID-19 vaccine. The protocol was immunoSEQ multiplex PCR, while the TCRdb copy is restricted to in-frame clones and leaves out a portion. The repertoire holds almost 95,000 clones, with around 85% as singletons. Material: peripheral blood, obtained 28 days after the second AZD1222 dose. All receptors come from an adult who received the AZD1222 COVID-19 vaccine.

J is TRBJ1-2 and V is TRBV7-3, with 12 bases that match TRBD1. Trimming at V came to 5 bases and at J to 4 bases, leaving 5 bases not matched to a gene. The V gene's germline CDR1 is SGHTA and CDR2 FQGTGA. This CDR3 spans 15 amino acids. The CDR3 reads CASSLGTGGRYGYTF. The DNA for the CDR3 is TGTGCCAGCAGCCTCGGGACAGGGGGCCGCTATGGCTACACCTTC.

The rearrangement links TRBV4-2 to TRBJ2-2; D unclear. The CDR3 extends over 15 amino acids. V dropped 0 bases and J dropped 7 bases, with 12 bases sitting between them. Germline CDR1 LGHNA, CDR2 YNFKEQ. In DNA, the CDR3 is TGTGCCAGCAGCCAAGAGGTGGCGTCTCACGGGGAGCTGTTTTTT. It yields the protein CASSQEVASHGELFF.

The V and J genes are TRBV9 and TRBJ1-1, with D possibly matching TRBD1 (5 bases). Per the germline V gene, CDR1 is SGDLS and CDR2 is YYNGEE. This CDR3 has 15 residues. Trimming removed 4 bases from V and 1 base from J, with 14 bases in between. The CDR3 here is CASSLPQGGNTEAFF. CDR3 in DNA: TGTGCCAGCAGCTTACCTCAGGGCGGGAACACTGAAGCTTTCTTT.

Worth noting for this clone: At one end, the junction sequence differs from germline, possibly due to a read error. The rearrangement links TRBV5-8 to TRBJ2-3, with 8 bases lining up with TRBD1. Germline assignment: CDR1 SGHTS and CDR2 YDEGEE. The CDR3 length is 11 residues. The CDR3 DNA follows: TGTGCCAGCAGCTTCCGACAGGGACAGGATTTT. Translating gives CASSFRQGQDF.

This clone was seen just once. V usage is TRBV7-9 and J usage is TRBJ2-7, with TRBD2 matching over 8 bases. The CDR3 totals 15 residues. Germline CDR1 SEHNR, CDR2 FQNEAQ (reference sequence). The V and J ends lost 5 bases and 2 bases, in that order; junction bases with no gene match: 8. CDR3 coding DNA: TGTGCCAGCAGCCCACCGGGGGGGGGAACCTACGAGCAGTACTTC. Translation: CASSPPGGGTYEQYF.

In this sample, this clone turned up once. The CDR3 sequence: CATSRAGLAGGGEQFF. The DNA for the CDR3 is TGTGCCACCAGCAGAGCGGGACTAGCGGGAGGGGGTGAGCAGTTCTTC. This chain joins TRBV15 and TRBJ2-1, with 16 bases matching TRBD2. V was clipped by 1 base and J by 9 bases; unmatched bases: 3. The CDR3 loop spans 16 amino acids. Germline V CDR1 and CDR2: LNHNV, YYDKDF (reference sequence).

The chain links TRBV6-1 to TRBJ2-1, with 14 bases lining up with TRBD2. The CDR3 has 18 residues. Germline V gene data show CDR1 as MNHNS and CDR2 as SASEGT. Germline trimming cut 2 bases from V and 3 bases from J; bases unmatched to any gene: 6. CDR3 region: CASSEFRLAGGLYNEQFF. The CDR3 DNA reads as TGTGCCAGCAGTGAATTTCGACTAGCGGGAGGGCTCTACAATGAGCAGTTCTTC.

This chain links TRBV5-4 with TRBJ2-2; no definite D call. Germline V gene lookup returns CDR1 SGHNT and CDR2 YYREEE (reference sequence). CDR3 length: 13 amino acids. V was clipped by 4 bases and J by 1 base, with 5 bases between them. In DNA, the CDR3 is TGTGCCAGCAGCGTCCTGAACACCGGGGAGCTGTTTTTT. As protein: CASSVLNTGELFF.

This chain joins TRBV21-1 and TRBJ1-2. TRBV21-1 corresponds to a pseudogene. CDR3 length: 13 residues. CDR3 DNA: TGTGCCAGCAGCAAACGCGGAGATTATGGCTACACCTTC. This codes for CASSKRGDYGYTF.

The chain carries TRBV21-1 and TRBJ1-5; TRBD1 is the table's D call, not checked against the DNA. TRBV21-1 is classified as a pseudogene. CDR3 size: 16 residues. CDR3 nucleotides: TGTGCCAGCAGCAATGGGACAGGGGGCAATCATCAGCCCCAGCATTTT. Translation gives CASSNGTGGNHQPQHF.

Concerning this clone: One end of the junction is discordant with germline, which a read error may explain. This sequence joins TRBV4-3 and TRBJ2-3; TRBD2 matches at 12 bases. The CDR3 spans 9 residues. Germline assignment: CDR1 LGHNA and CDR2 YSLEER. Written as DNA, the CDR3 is TGCGACCGAGCTAGCGGGAGGGATTTT. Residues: CDRASGRDF.

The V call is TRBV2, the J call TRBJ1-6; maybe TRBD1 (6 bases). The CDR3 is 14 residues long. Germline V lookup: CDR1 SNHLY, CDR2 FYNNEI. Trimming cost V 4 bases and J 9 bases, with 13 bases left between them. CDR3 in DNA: TGTGCCAGCAGTGGTAGGGGGGCGGGTTCACCCCTCCACTTT. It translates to CASSGRGAGSPLHF.

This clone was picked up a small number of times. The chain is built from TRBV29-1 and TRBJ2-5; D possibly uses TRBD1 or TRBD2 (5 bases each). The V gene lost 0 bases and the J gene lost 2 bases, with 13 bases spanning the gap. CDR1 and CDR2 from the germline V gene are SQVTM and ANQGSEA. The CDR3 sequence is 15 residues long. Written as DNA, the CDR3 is TGCAGCGTTGAAGAGGGGGTAGGGAGACAAGAGACCCAGTACTTC. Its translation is CSVEEGVGRQETQYF. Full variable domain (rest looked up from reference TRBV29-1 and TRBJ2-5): SAVISQKPSRDICQRGTSLTIQCQVDSQVTMMFWYRQQPGQSLTLIATANQGSEATYESGFVIDKFPISRPNLTFSTLTVSNMSPEDSSIYLCSVEEGVGRQETQYFGPGTRLLVL.

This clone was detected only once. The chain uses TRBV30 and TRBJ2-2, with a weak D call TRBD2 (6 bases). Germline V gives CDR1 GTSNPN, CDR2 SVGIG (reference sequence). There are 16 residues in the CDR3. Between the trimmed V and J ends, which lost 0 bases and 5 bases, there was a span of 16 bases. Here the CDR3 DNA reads TGTGCCTGGAGTGTATACGGGGGTCTAGTAACCGGGGAGCTGTTTTTT. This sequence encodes CAWSVYGGLVTGELFF.

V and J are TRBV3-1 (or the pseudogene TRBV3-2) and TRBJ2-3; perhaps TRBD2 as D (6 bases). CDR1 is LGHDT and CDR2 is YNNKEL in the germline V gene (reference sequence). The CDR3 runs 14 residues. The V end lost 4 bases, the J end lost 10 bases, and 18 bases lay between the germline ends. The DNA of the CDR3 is TGTGCCAGCAGCCTAGGGACCGGGGGATTAGCGCAGTATTTT. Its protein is CASSLGTGGLAQYF.

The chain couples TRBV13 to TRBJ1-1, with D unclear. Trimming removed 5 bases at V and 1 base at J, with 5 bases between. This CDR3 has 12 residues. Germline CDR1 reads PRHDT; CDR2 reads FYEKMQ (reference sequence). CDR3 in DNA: TGTGCCAGCAGCGCACAGAACACTGAAGCTTTCTTT. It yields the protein CASSAQNTEAFF.

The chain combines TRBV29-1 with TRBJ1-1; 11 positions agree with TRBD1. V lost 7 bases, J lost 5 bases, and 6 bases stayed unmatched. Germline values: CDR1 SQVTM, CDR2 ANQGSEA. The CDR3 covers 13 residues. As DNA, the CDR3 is TGCAGCGCGACCGGGACAGGGGGAACTGAAGCTTTCTTT. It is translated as CSATGTGGTEAFF.